The rows below give T cell receptor beta chains drawn from one sample of a study of cytomegalovirus exposure and HLA in healthy donors. The protocol was immunoSEQ multiplex PCR, while the TCRdb copy is restricted to in-frame clones and leaves out a portion. The sample has 250,000 to 350,000 clones; roughly 80% are singletons. Sequenced: PBMCs. The receptors come from a girl between 2 and 10 years old in good health and CMV-seronegative. Both conserved end residues are part of each CDR3. The D gene is left open where the match is weak. The size field is filled for only some rows; it gives once, few, many or a size class.

abundance	v_gene	j_gene	d_gene	CDR3nt	CDR3aa
-	TRBV7-2	TRBJ2-5	TRBD2	TGTGCCAGCAGCGTTACTAGCGGGGGGGGAGGGGAGACCCAGTACTTC	CASSVTSGGGGETQYF
-	TRBV5-1	TRBJ2-5	TRBD2	TGCGCCAGCAGCAGACGGGGGGAGAGGGAGACCCAGTACTTC	CASSRRGERETQYF
-	TRBV19	TRBJ1-2	TRBD1	TGTGCCAGTACCGCAACGGACAGGAGGACCGGTAACTATGGCTACACCTTC	CASTATDRRTGNYGYTF
-	TRBV6-5	TRBJ1-2	-	TGTGCCAGCAGTTTACAGGGTTATGGCTACACCTTC	CASSLQGYGYTF
-	TRBV15	TRBJ1-1	TRBD1	TGTGCCACCAGCAGAGCGACAGGGGGTCTTGCTGAAGCTTTCTTT	CATSRATGGLAEAFF
-	TRBV6-5	TRBJ2-7	-	TGTGCCAGCAGTTACGAGTACGCCTCCTACGAGCAGTACTTC	CASSYEYASYEQYF
-	TRBV5-6	TRBJ1-1	-	TGTGCCAGCGCAGGGTTGAACACTGAAGCTTTCTTT	CASAGLNTEAFF
-	TRBV5-4	TRBJ1-1	-	TGTGCCAGCAGCTTGTCTACAGGCCCTCACACTGAAGCTTTCTTT	CASSLSTGPHTEAFF
once	TRBV7-2	TRBJ2-2	-	TGTGCCAGCAGCTTGGGGCCCGAAGGTGGGCTGTTTTTT	CASSLGPEGGLFF
-	TRBV11-2	TRBJ2-5	-	TGTGCCAGCAGCGGCCAGGTCCAGTACTTC	CASSGQVQYF
-	TRBV10-3	TRBJ2-2	-	TGTGCCATCAAACGGCCTAGCGAAACCGGGGAGCTGTTTTTT	CAIKRPSETGELFF
-	TRBV15	TRBJ1-5	-	TGTGCCACCAGCAGGGAGGTGGGACAATATAGCAATCAGCCCCAGCATTTT	CATSREVGQYSNQPQHF
few	TRBV5-6	TRBJ2-7	-	TGTGCCAGCAGCTATGGAGTACTCGAGCAGTACTTC	CASSYGVLEQYF
-	TRBV6-5	TRBJ2-7	-	TGTGCCAGCAGTTACTCGGGAGAACTCGGCTACGAGCAGTACTTC	CASSYSGELGYEQYF
few	TRBV6-4	TRBJ2-2	TRBD2	TGTGCCAGCAGTGCGGCGCGGGAGACGAACACCGGGGAGCTGTTTTTT	CASSAARETNTGELFF
-	TRBV2	TRBJ2-7	TRBD2	TGTGCCAGCAGTGAAGGACTAGCTAACGAGCAGTACTTC	CASSEGLANEQYF
-	TRBV19	TRBJ2-5	-	TGTGCCAGTAGTGGGGCTGCTCGATGGGAGACCCAGTACTTC	CASSGAARWETQYF
-	TRBV29-1	TRBJ1-5	-	TGCAGCGTCGCGGGTAGCATGGGGCAGCCCCAGCATTTT	CSVAGSMGQPQHF
-	TRBV9	TRBJ1-2	-	TGTGCCAGCAGCGTAAACCCAGGGCTGCGAAACTATGGCTACACCTTC	CASSVNPGLRNYGYTF
-	TRBV7-9	TRBJ2-7	TRBD1	TGTGCCAGCAGCCCCGGGACAGGGTTCTGGTACGAGCAGTACTTC	CASSPGTGFWYEQYF
once	TRBV4-1	TRBJ1-2	-	TGCGCCAGCAGCCAAGGATGGCCCTCTAACTATGGCTACACCTTC	CASSQGWPSNYGYTF
-	TRBV7-3	TRBJ2-7	-	TGTGCCAGCAGCTTAAGACCGGACAGTGCCTACGAGCAGTACTTC	CASSLRPDSAYEQYF
-	TRBV5-6	TRBJ1-1	-	TGTGCCAGCAGCCAAACTATAGTTAACACTGAAGCTTTCTTT	CASSQTIVNTEAFF
-	TRBV9	TRBJ2-2	-	TGTGCCAGCAGCGTCTGGGACAACCCCGGGGAGCTGTTTTTT	CASSVWDNPGELFF
-	TRBV6-5	TRBJ1-1	-	TGTGCCAGCACCTCCTTGAGAGCTGAAGCTTTCTTT	CASTSLRAEAFF
-	TRBV5-1	TRBJ2-3	TRBD2	TGCGCCAGCAGCTCGGAAAACGGACTAGCGATACTAGATACGCAGTATTTT	CASSSENGLAILDTQYF
-	TRBV9	TRBJ2-1	TRBD2	TGTGCCAGCAGCGTCAAGCGGGAGGTTACCTCCTACAATGAGCAGTTCTTC	CASSVKREVTSYNEQFF
few	TRBV6-1	TRBJ1-1	-	TGTGCCAGCAGTGAACGGGGGGATACTGAAGCTTTCTTT	CASSERGDTEAFF
-	TRBV30	TRBJ1-1	-	TGTGCCTGGATCCCCCTTGCTGTTACGAACAGGACTGAAGCTTTCTTT	CAWIPLAVTNRTEAFF
-	TRBV5-1	TRBJ2-2	TRBD1	TGCGCCAGCAGCCGGACAGGTTCGAACACCGGGGAGCTGTTTTTT	CASSRTGSNTGELFF
few	TRBV27	TRBJ1-1	-	TGTGCCAGCAGTCCCCGCGGACATGGGGGCGCTGAAGCTTTCTTT	CASSPRGHGGAEAFF
-	TRBV5-1	TRBJ1-3	-	TGCGCCAGCAGCTTGGACGAGAGAAACACCATATATTTT	CASSLDERNTIYF
-	TRBV6-1	TRBJ2-5	-	TGTGCCAGCAAAGGTGGGCGAGAGACCCAGTACTTC	CASKGGRETQYF
-	TRBV27	TRBJ2-7	-	TGTGCCAGCAGTTTATTACGGGGTTACGAGCAGTACTTC	CASSLLRGYEQYF
-	TRBV11-3	TRBJ2-7	TRBD1	TGTGCCAGCAGCTTGGACAGGGGCGAGCAGTACTTC	CASSLDRGEQYF
-	TRBV28	TRBJ2-7	TRBD1	TGTGCCAGCAAGGACAGGGGGGTCTACGAGCAGTACTTC	CASKDRGVYEQYF
-	TRBV2	TRBJ1-2	TRBD1	TGTGCCAGCAGCCGACAGGGGGCGCAGGGCTACACCTTC	CASSRQGAQGYTF
-	TRBV13	TRBJ2-5	TRBD2	TGTGCCAGCAGCCCAACTAGCGGGGGAGGACTGGAGACCCAGTACTTC	CASSPTSGGGLETQYF